This T cell receptor (beta chain) was found in a study of blood T cell repertoires in COVID-19. Enrolled through a virtual design, the participants were between about 18 and 100 years of age and came from about two dozen US areas. Participants had their cohort set by participant-reported clinical history. TCRdb keeps only in-frame clones here, not all; method: immunoSEQ multiplex PCR. The sample lists approximately 200,000 clones; about 90% were seen once. Trimming cost V 1 base and J 1 base, with 5 bases left between them. Germline loops: CDR1 SGHKS, CDR2 YYEKEE (reference sequence). The CDR3 consists of 13 residues.

The V and J genes are TRBV5-5 and TRBJ1-2, with D possibly TRBD1 on 5 matching bases. Material for sequencing was PBMCs or T cells enriched from blood (not recorded which). The clonotype comes from a man aged 25-45 years who had recovered from COVID-19. CDR3 coding DNA: TGTGCCAGCAGCTTGAGGGGTAACTATGGCTACACCTTC. This sequence encodes CASSLRGNYGYTF.